This TCR beta chain was observed in a study of blood T cells in healthy people across ages. Findings and limits, study-wide: The unknown donor CMV status may have confounded expanded clonotype changes. Whereas aged donors had fewer naive CD4+ cells, long-lived donors had more of them and higher diversity.

A note on this clonotype: What it binds is unknown.

Germline CDR1 reads KGHDR; CDR2 reads SFDVKD. The length of the CDR3 is 12 residues. Trimming pared 9 bases from V and 7 bases from J, leaving 15 bases between. It was with a sample-barcoded 5' primer and a J-beta primer mix that a second PCR of roughly 7 to 12 cycles was run. Carrying 12 random nucleotides, a template-switch adaptor labeled each individual cDNA molecule. TCRdb re-called the 5' RACE reads with MiXCR, one entry per CDR3 protein. Of over 950,000 distinct CDR3 sequences listed, roughly two fifths are singletons. This receptor was taken from a man younger than 30 in good health. J is TRBJ2-7 and V is TRBV24-1; D unclear. Sequenced input: blood. The CDR3: CATEPPGPEQYF. The CDR3 nucleotides are TGTGCCACCGAACCCCCCGGGCCGGAGCAGTACTTC.